The present T cell receptor (beta chain) was sequenced within a study of T cells after posttransplantation cyclophosphamide. The germline CDR1 and CDR2 sequences are SGHVS and FNYEAQ. V lost 1 base to trimming and J lost 6 bases; unmatched junction nucleotides: 5. This CDR3 region has 15 residues. Method: immunoSEQ multiplex PCR; TCRdb's copy keeps in-frame clones and lacks some. This sample yields 15,000 to 20,000 clones, of which 65% to 85% are seen a single time; under 3.5% belongs to the top ten. Methotrexate plus calcineurin inhibitor accompanied controls' myeloablative marrow transplants; sampling was 1 year later. Study-wide findings and caveats: Tissue-infiltrating T cells from skin or gut overlapped little with blood T cells. TRB clonality was highly associated with recipient CMV seropositivity and reactivation. Donor-recipient repertoire similarity was low at 1-2 months, rising over year one.

Worth noting for this clone: Its antigen remains unknown.

This clonotype originated in a male patient aged 25-45 years who received an allogeneic stem cell transplant from an unrelated donor, was CMV-positive, and had acute and chronic GVHD. The T cells may partly be graft donor cells. This chain connects TRBV7-6 to TRBJ2-2, with 7 bases that match TRBD2. Sequencing was performed on PBMCs, taken roughly 460 days after allogeneic stem cell transplant with calcineurin inhibitor and methotrexate. The CDR3 loop reads CASSLDGGGPGELFF. CDR3 bases: TGTGCCAGCAGCTTAGACGGCGGGGGTCCCGGGGAGCTGTTTTTT.